This record concerns one T cell receptor (beta chain) sequence. What it binds is not known. The sample holds other DNA sequences that translate to the same CDR3. Sequencing was at deep level. Assay used: immunoSEQ multiplex PCR; TCRdb lists only in-frame clones, some missing. This sample yields roughly 2,300,000 clones, of which approximately 90% are seen a single time; around 0.4% belongs to the top ten. Germline V gene sequence: CDR1 SEHNR, CDR2 FQNEAQ (reference sequence). The CDR3 is made up of 13 amino acids. The V gene lost 1 base and the J gene lost 5 bases, with 8 bases spanning the gap. The source of the sample is a study of shared clonotypes between healthy human individuals. Study results and caveats: Generally, naive subsets came out with larger estimated richness than memory subsets. Sorted-subset sequencing, rarefaction showed, was incomplete despite large depth. Investigators expected sequencing depth to affect clonotype sharing among donors.

The sample consisted of naive CD4+ T cells from PBMCs. Stated subset: CD45RA+ positively selected. V is TRBV7-9 and J is TRBJ1-1; tentatively, D is TRBD1 (6 bases). The source of this sequence is a man aged 18 to 30 in good health. Some clones in this sample may be carry-over from other donors' samples. Written as DNA, the CDR3 is TGTGCCAGCAGCTTAGAGGGGGAGACTGAAGCTTTCTTT. It specifies CASSLEGETEAFF.